Listed below are T cell receptor beta chains from one sample, sequenced in a study of T cells expressing NK-cell markers. TCRdb processed the 5' RACE reads again and assigns one entry to each CDR3 protein, with no DNA. This table holds 400,000 to 550,000 distinct CDR3 sequences. Source material: blood T cells: a sorted CD56 or NKG2C T cell subset, CD4+ or CD8+ T cells, or bulk PBMC T cells (not recorded which). Receptors were obtained from a woman between 18 and 70 years old in good health. Each CDR3 is given with its conserved first and last residue. The order of the fields is V gene, J gene, CDR3 protein.

V: TRBV7-2; J: TRBJ1-1; CDR3: CASSSGGGVNTEAFF
V: TRBV20-1; J: TRBJ2-6; CDR3: CSATARSGANVLTF
V: TRBV28; J: TRBJ2-1; CDR3: CASSSGIAQFF
V: TRBV29-1; J: TRBJ2-7; CDR3: CSVGTTRAYEQYF
V: TRBV6-2/TRBV6-3; J: TRBJ2-7; CDR3: CASTTGTAYEQYF
V: TRBV5-1; J: TRBJ1-1; CDR3: CASSGTVGMNTEAFF
V: TRBV28; J: TRBJ2-1; CDR3: CACYGGGSYNEQFF
V: TRBV29-1; J: TRBJ2-4; CDR3: CSVEGHLAKNIQYF
V: TRBV7-9; J: TRBJ2-1; CDR3: CASSPPEGSDEQFF
V: TRBV3-1; J: TRBJ2-2; CDR3: CASSQGLAGGSSTGELFF
V: TRBV4-2; J: TRBJ1-6; CDR3: CASDDSYNSPLHF
V: TRBV20-1; J: TRBJ2-3; CDR3: CSARAGWRNTQYF
V: TRBV29-1; J: TRBJ2-2; CDR3: CSVEELTGHTGELFF
V: TRBV24-1; J: TRBJ2-7; CDR3: CATGNSDEQYF
V: TRBV27; J: TRBJ2-7; CDR3: CASRKLADEQYF
V: TRBV7-8; J: TRBJ2-7; CDR3: CASSLSAGLAYEQYF
V: TRBV6-5; J: TRBJ1-1; CDR3: CASSYSWGDTEAFF
V: TRBV12-3/TRBV12-4; J: TRBJ1-5; CDR3: CASSFRQGGNQPQHF
V: TRBV5-6; J: TRBJ1-1; CDR3: CASSSGAYRGQTEAFF
V: TRBV9; J: TRBJ1-5; CDR3: CASSVSGGDQPQHF
V: TRBV4-3; J: TRBJ2-7; CDR3: CASSQELAGSYEQYF
V: TRBV14; J: TRBJ1-1; CDR3: CASSPWGEAFF
V: TRBV7-6; J: TRBJ2-5; CDR3: CASSLLGLAGAETQYF